The sample holds many counts of the clone carrying this TCR beta chain. Its antigen is not known. J was trimmed by 3 bases and V by 1 base; bases with no gene match: 7. CDR1 and CDR2 (germline): MNHNS, SASEGT. The CDR3 sequence is 18 residues long. Template material for amplifying TCR beta CDR3 regions consisted of RNA transcripts. TCR CDR3 regions were first amplified by RT-PCR with HTBI primers. TCRdb independently ran MiXCR on the multiplex PCR reads; one entry per CDR3 protein. The sample lists about 360,000 distinct CDR3 sequences, 13% seen once, with 9.2% in the top ten. This entry belongs to a study of T cells in Graves' hyperthyroidism and ophthalmopathy. The study, taken as a whole, reports: Clonotypes that were expanded in thyroid above 0.001 mostly appeared in blood too.

PBMCs were collected from an approximately 9.5 ml volume of fresh peripheral blood. The receptor's source is a young woman with Graves' hyperthyroidism. Sequenced sample: blood. The chain is built from TRBV6-1 and TRBJ2-3, with 13 bases aligning to TRBD2. This CDR3 reads CASSEGLAGGGETDTQYF. CDR3 bases: TGTGCCAGCAGTGAAGGACTAGCGGGGGGTGGAGAAACAGATACGCAGTATTTT.